Sequencing of this T cell receptor beta chain was carried out in a study of OX40 agonist ivuxolimab in advanced cancers. Study-level points and caveats: At 0.1 to 3.0 mg/kg, clonal expansion of CD4+ and CD8+ blood T cells had occurred by week 6.

As regards this clone: What it recognizes is unknown.

The assay was immunoSEQ multiplex PCR, and TCRdb's table has in-frame clones only and misses some. This repertoire shows about 42,000 clones, about 81% found once; its top ten account for approximately 2.4%. Trimming pared 1 base from V and 4 bases from J, leaving 22 bases between. CDR3 size: 19 residues. The germline V gene has CDR1 LGHNA and CDR2 YSLEER. The specimen comprised CD4+ or CD8+ T cells sorted from blood, sampled in a trial of the OX40 agonist ivuxolimab. This sequence joins TRBV4-3 and TRBJ2-2; tentatively, D is TRBD2 (6 bases). The clonotype was recovered from an adult with an advanced solid tumor such as melanoma, head and neck, liver or kidney cancer. Written as DNA, the CDR3 is TGCGCCAGCAGCCAAGGGGTCGAGGGTGGCGGGGCGCCCACCGGGGAGCTGTTTTTT. Protein product: CASSQGVEGGGAPTGELFF.